A selection of T cell receptor beta chains follows, all from one sample in a study of cytotoxic CD8 clonotypes in ibrutinib-treated CLL. This table comes from immunoSEQ multiplex PCR, and its TCRdb copy is limited to in-frame clones, with some not included. The data contain roughly 42,000 clones, 65% to 70% of them singletons. The sequenced sample was PBMCs, obtained at disease progression, from a patient treated with ibrutinib. The source is a human donor with chronic lymphocytic leukemia. Each CDR3 is given with its conserved first and last residue. A D gene is named only where the DNA matches it firmly.

TRBJ1-4	TRBV19	NA	CAPVKLFF
TRBJ2-1	TRBV4-3	TRBD2	CASSQAWLAGLSSYNEQFF
TRBJ2-7	TRBV27	NA	CASSGGGRQYF
TRBJ1-3	TRBV19	NA	CASSTTGNTIYF
TRBJ2-2	TRBV9	TRBD1	CASSTTGTGASTGELFF
TRBJ2-7	TRBV27	TRBD2	CASSFATSGSGYEQYF
TRBJ2-3	TRBV20-1	NA	CLGSTDTQYF
TRBJ2-7	TRBV7-3	TRBD1	CASSARQGSSYEQYF
TRBJ2-7	TRBV4-3	NA	CASSQRGSYEQYF
TRBJ2-1	TRBV4-1	TRBD2	CASSPTGPLGLGGRKRYNEQFF
TRBJ2-4	TRBV19	TRBD1	CASSIGQGGKNIQYF
TRBJ2-7	TRBV7-2	NA	CASSPRSAGPSPYEQYF
TRBJ2-1	TRBV5-1	NA	CASSLGSGPRNEQFF
TRBJ2-1	TRBV29-1	TRBD2	CSVEGLAGVGEQFF
TRBJ1-4	TRBV7-6	NA	CASSLGIRGINEKLFF
TRBJ2-1	TRBV28	TRBD2	CASSFGLAGVGQFF
TRBJ1-2	TRBV19	NA	CASARVGEESGYTF
TRBJ1-3	TRBV5-1	TRBD1	CASGQSGQGGGNTIYF
TRBJ1-1	TRBV10-1	NA	CASSESLGKNTEAFF
TRBJ2-7	TRBV27	TRBD2	CASRKREGGREQYF
TRBJ2-3	TRBV4-2	NA	CASSQEVGANQATDTQYF
TRBJ2-5	TRBV27	TRBD1	CASSLSDRGETQYF
TRBJ2-7	TRBV6-6	NA	CASSYRGNGGGNEQYF
TRBJ1-3	TRBV7-3	NA	CASSFSSSGNTIYF
TRBJ2-3	TRBV5-1	TRBD1	CASRRDREDTQYF
TRBJ1-5	TRBV19	TRBD1	CASRGQGGQPQHF
TRBJ2-3	TRBV2	NA	CARRGPDSYTDTQYF
TRBJ2-7	TRBV29-1	NA	CSVTATSSIEQYF
TRBJ2-2	TRBV19	TRBD2	CASSIAGGNTGELFF
TRBJ1-5	TRBV16	NA	CASSQSFRGDQPQHF
TRBJ2-1	TRBV27	TRBD1	CASSLYRGHEQFF
TRBJ2-3	TRBV6-1	NA	CASSDRGYTDTQYF
TRBJ1-2	TRBV7-2	NA	CASSLVIGFAGYGYTF
TRBJ2-7	TRBV27	NA	CASSPRGESYEQYF
TRBJ2-3	TRBV5-4	NA	CASSFGSADTQYF
TRBJ2-7	TRBV7-2	TRBD1	CASSSGTGGFDEQYF
TRBJ2-3	TRBV6-1	NA	CASSPLHSTDTQYF
TRBJ2-1	TRBV10-3	TRBD1	CAISADRGNEQFF
TRBJ2-1	TRBV7-3	NA	CASSLMPGKDWSGKYNEQFF
TRBJ2-7	TRBV6-1	TRBD2	CASSATSGNKRSSYEQYF
TRBJ2-5	TRBV9	TRBD2	CASTPGTSGNQETQYF
TRBJ2-1	TRBV6-6	NA	CASSYEGYNEQFF
TRBJ2-3	TRBV4-2	NA	CASSHKMSTDTQYF
TRBJ1-2	TRBV9	NA	CASSPHSRGYTF
TRBJ2-7	TRBV2	NA	CASKTMLDYEQYF